This paragraph covers one TCR beta chain sequence. Its target is not known. Next came a second PCR, run for about 7 to 12 cycles, which used a sample-barcoded 5' primer along with a J-beta primer mix. Any given sample supplied a minimum of 3 million CDR3-containing paired-end reads. TCRdb called the 5' RACE reads again in MiXCR, with one record for every CDR3 protein. This table holds over 1,500,000 distinct CDR3 sequences, around 42% found once. Looked up from germline, CDR1 is SGHTA and CDR2 is FQGNSA. The CDR3 runs 16 residues. V was clipped by 0 bases and J by 7 bases, with 18 bases between them. The data are from a study of blood T cells in healthy people across ages. The study, taken as a whole, reports: Roughly linear age-related decline in beta diversity appeared, significant by age approximately 41. Unsorted PBMC input precluded a conclusive naive versus antigen-experienced comparison.

The chain couples TRBV7-2 to TRBJ2-5; D is perhaps TRBD1 or TRBD2 (6 bases each). This clonotype was obtained from a human donor in good health. The sequenced material came from blood. The CDR3: CASSLAAGYQGGTQYF. The CDR3 nucleotides are TGTGCCAGCAGCTTAGCGGCGGGGTATCAAGGGGGGACCCAGTACTTC.